What follows describes a single TCR beta chain. As yet, its antigen is unknown. This entry is derived from a study of a mutant IDH1 vaccine in newly diagnosed glioma. Whole-study context: Patients got radiotherapy, temozolomide, or both beforehand, and most got both.

Profiling relied on immunoSEQ multiplex PCR, and the TCRdb table lists in-frame clones only, not all of them. The sample carries approximately 39,000 clones, roughly 80% recorded once. Time point described: week 5, during vaccination. One vaccine dose held 300 ug of mutant IDH1 20-mer peptide and came with topical imiquimod. The sequence came from a man between 50 and 59 years old with glioma. The sequenced sample was PBMCs, obtained from a glioma patient whose treatment included an IDH1 peptide vaccine.

The CDR3 DNA reads TGTGCCATCAGTGTCCTTAGCGGGGGGGTACTCAACAATGAGCAGTTCTTC. This codes for CAISVLSGGVLNNEQFF. The chain combines TRBV10-3 with TRBJ2-1; 11 positions agree with TRBD2. Germline trimming cut 4 bases from V and 5 bases from J; bases unmatched to any gene: 10. The CDR3 runs 17 residues. CDR1 is ENHRY and CDR2 is SYGVKD in the germline V gene.